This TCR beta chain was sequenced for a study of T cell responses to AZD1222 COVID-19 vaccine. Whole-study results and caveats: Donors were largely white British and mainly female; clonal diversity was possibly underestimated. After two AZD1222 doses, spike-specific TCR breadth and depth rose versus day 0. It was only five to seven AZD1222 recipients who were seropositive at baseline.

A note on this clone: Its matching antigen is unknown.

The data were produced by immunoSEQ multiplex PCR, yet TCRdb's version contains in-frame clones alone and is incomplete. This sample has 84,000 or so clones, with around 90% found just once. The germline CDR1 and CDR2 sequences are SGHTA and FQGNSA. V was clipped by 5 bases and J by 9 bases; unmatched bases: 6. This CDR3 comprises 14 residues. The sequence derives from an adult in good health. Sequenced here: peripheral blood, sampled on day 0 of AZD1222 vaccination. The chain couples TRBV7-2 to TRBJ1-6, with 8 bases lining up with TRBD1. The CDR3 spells CASSPGGRGSPLHF. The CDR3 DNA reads TGTGCCAGCAGCCCAGGGGGCCGGGGTTCACCCCTCCACTTT.